This T cell receptor (beta chain) was documented in a study of shared clonotypes between healthy human individuals. Study-wide context: Donors were a couple of women and a few men aged 18 to 49.

Germline assignment: CDR1 SGHDT and CDR2 YYEEEE. The length of the CDR3 is 13 residues. V shed 3 bases and J shed 7 bases, with 13 bases lying between them. As to this clone: The antigen is undetermined.

This table comes from immunoSEQ multiplex PCR, and its TCRdb copy is limited to in-frame clones, with some not included. This table has about 2 million clones, roughly 96% appearing once. Study-level points and caveats: Investigators expected sequencing depth to affect clonotype sharing among donors. Naive CD4 clonotypes were shared across a few donors at 4% to 5%. The donor pool, a small one, limited the genetic and exposure-history diversity represented.

The receptor was derived from a man between 18 and 29 years old in good health. The chain recombines TRBV5-6 with TRBJ1-1, with D unclear. Sequenced sample: naive CD4+ T cells sorted from blood. Subset here: CD45RA+ positively selected. The CDR3 bases are TGTGCCAGCAGCTCAGTCAATGACGGTGAAGCTTTCTTT. Translated, it gives CASSSVNDGEAFF.